Shown below are 27 T cell receptor beta chains from a single sample sequenced in a study of blood T cell repertoires in COVID-19. Sequencing was performed with immunoSEQ multiplex PCR; in TCRdb, only in-frame clones are kept and a portion is missing. This table holds about 160,000 clones, around 83% found once. The sequenced sample consisted of peripheral blood. These receptor sequences come from a woman aged 55-75 years with COVID-19, enrolled during active disease.

The sample holds one count of this clone. The gene calls are TRBV6-5 and TRBJ1-1; no firm D call. This CDR3 spans 14 amino acids. Trimming removed 2 bases from V and 1 base from J, with 8 bases in between. Per germline, CDR1 MNHEY and CDR2 SVGAGI. The CDR3 here is CASSYHSGNTEAFF. The CDR3, as DNA: TGTGCCAGCAGTTACCACTCCGGGAACACTGAAGCTTTCTTT.

The chain links TRBV10-3 to TRBJ2-3; the D is unclear. The CDR3 spans 13 residues. Germline lookup yields CDR1 ENHRY and CDR2 SYGVKD. The V gene lost 4 bases and the J gene lost 6 bases, with 11 bases spanning the gap. The CDR3 protein is CAISASPADTQYF. The CDR3 DNA follows: TGTGCCATCAGTGCGTCCCCTGCGGATACGCAGTATTTT.

The genes are TRBV5-1 and TRBJ1-2, with TRBD1 matching 7 bases. The CDR3 is 14 residues long. From germline, CDR1 is SGHRS and CDR2 YFSETQ. Trimming cost V 4 bases and J 2 bases; bases outside gene matches: 5. The CDR3 nucleotides read TGCGCCAGCAGCGCCGGACAGGCGAACTATGGCTACACCTTC. It yields the protein CASSAGQANYGYTF.

J is TRBJ1-2 and V is TRBV6-6; D unresolved. V shed 5 bases and J shed 3 bases, with 10 bases lying between them. The germline CDR1 and CDR2 sequences are MNHNY and SVGAGI (reference sequence). The CDR3 covers 13 residues. DNA of the CDR3: TGTGCCAGCAGTCAACAGTGGGACTATGGCTACACCTTC. It yields the protein CASSQQWDYGYTF.

The gene calls are TRBV23-1 and TRBJ1-1; D gene unclear. TRBV23-1 is classed as an ORF, of uncertain function. CDR3 length: 14 residues. The germline V and J ends were trimmed by 4 bases and 3 bases, with 12 bases remaining between them. The CDR3 here is CASSRSGLDTEAFF. Written as DNA, the CDR3 is TGCGCCAGCAGTCGTTCCGGGTTGGACACTGAAGCTTTCTTT.

The chain couples TRBV4-2 to TRBJ1-6; D gene unclear. This CDR3 has 13 residues. The germline CDR1 and CDR2 sequences are LGHNA and YNFKEQ. The V end lost 1 base, the J end lost 7 bases, and 5 bases lay between the germline ends. The CDR3 coding sequence is TGTGCCAGCAGCCAAGGGGAGAATTCACCCCTCCACTTT. It specifies CASSQGENSPLHF.

In DNA form, the CDR3 reads TGTGCCAGCAGTGAAAGAGCGCAGCAGTACTTC. The encoded protein is CASSERAQQYF. V usage is TRBV6-1 and J usage is TRBJ2-7; the D is unclear. V lost 2 bases to trimming and J lost 8 bases, with 7 bases between them. The CDR3 has 11 residues. The germline gives CDR1 MNHNS, CDR2 SASEGT.

The V and J genes are TRBV11-2 and TRBJ1-1; D gene ambiguous. CDR1 and CDR2 (germline): SGHAT, FQNNGV. With 3 bases removed from V and 11 bases from J, the gap between germline ends came to 10 bases. This CDR3 contains 11 residues. The CDR3 here is CASSFATEAFF. The CDR3 DNA is TGTGCCAGCAGCTTTGCCACCGAGGCTTTCTTT.

The chain employs TRBV9 and TRBJ2-6; 9 bases map to TRBD1. This CDR3 is built from 19 residues. The ends lost 2 bases at V and 0 bases at J; junction bases unmatched: 9. Germline V gene lookup returns CDR1 SGDLS and CDR2 YYNGEE. The CDR3 loop is CASSVGTGQTPSGANVLTF. CDR3 coding DNA: TGTGCCAGCAGCGTCGGGACAGGGCAAACCCCCTCTGGGGCCAACGTCCTGACTTTC.

The chain uses TRBV28 and TRBJ1-1; perhaps TRBD1 as D (6 bases). The CDR3 consists of 14 residues. V was pared by 3 bases and J by 1 base, with 9 bases between. Germline CDR1 MDHEN, CDR2 SYDVKM. The CDR3 bases are TGTGCCAGCAGTTTTGGCAGGGGGAACACTGAAGCTTTCTTT. Amino acids: CASSFGRGNTEAFF.

CDR3 amino acids: CASDLGGYEQYV. In DNA form, the CDR3 reads TGTGCCAGTGATCTGGGGGGCTACGAGCAGTACGTC. The V and J genes are TRBV2 and TRBJ2-7, with D possibly matching TRBD2 (6 bases). This CDR3 spans 12 amino acids. Germline loops: CDR1 SNHLY, CDR2 FYNNEI. Deletions cut 9 bases from V and 3 bases from J, with 12 bases between.

This clone came up many times. The rearrangement links TRBV6-1 to TRBJ1-2, with D perhaps TRBD1 (5 bases). V was pared by 2 bases and J by 7 bases, with 14 bases between. The germline gives CDR1 MNHNS, CDR2 SASEGT. This CDR3 comprises 14 residues. The CDR3 DNA sequence: TGTGCCAGCAGTGAATCCGACAGACCTCCTGGCTACACCTTC. Protein sequence: CASSESDRPPGYTF.

This clone was recorded once. J is TRBJ1-2 and V is TRBV11-2; maybe TRBD1 (6 bases). The CDR3 loop spans 15 amino acids. V was clipped by 3 bases and J by 2 bases, with 13 bases between them. The germline V gene encodes CDR1 SGHAT and CDR2 FQNNGV. The CDR3 is CASSLTRGGNYGYTF. The CDR3 region has the DNA TGTGCCAGCAGCTTGACCAGGGGAGGGAACTATGGCTACACCTTC.

V gene TRBV6-5 combines with J gene TRBJ1-2; 7 bases are a match to TRBD1. Germline V gene lookup returns CDR1 MNHEY and CDR2 SVGAGI. With 10 bases clipped from V and 0 bases from J, the junction kept 11 bases outside the gene matches. The CDR3 loop spans 15 amino acids. The DNA for the CDR3 is TGTGCCACTCAGGACAGGCCTATGACTAACTATGGCTACACCTTC. This translates into CATQDRPMTNYGYTF.

Only a few counts were recorded for this clone. This sequence joins TRBV2 and TRBJ1-1; D is unresolved. The CDR3 spans 12 residues. Trimming removed 5 bases at V and 5 bases at J, with 9 bases between. CDR1 SNHLY and CDR2 FYNNEI come from the germline V gene. DNA for the CDR3: TGTGCCAGCAGTCGGCCGGGGACTGAAGCTTTCTTT. Translating gives CASSRPGTEAFF.

V and J are TRBV7-9 and TRBJ1-2; 7 bases line up with TRBD1. Looked up from germline, CDR1 is SEHNR and CDR2 is FQNEAQ (reference sequence). This CDR3 comprises 12 residues. V trimming: 5 bases; J trimming: 8 bases; junction bases outside the gene matches: 5. The CDR3 here is CASSPDREGYTF. The CDR3 DNA is TGTGCCAGCAGCCCCGACAGGGAGGGCTACACCTTC.

This clone was seen a handful of times. J is TRBJ2-7 and V is TRBV6-1, with 12 bases matching TRBD1. This CDR3 is built from 16 residues. Germline trimming cut 1 base from V and 6 bases from J; bases unmatched to any gene: 7. The germline CDR1 and CDR2 sequences are MNHNS and SASEGT. The CDR3, as DNA: TGTGCCAGCAGTGAAGATGCGGGGACAGGGGGCTTCGAGCAGTACGTC. Translation gives CASSEDAGTGGFEQYV.

The V call is TRBV30, the J call TRBJ1-4; TRBD1 matches at 7 bases. The J segment lost 5 bases and the V segment lost 4 bases, leaving 7 bases of the junction unmatched. This CDR3 region has 14 residues. Germline V CDR1 and CDR2: GTSNPN, SVGIG (reference sequence). The chain's CDR3 is CAWKGGSPNEKLFF. CDR3 sequence (DNA): TGTGCCTGGAAAGGGGGCAGTCCGAATGAAAAACTGTTTTTT.

The V call is TRBV30, the J call TRBJ1-4; D is perhaps TRBD1 (5 bases). This CDR3 is built from 16 residues. V was cut by 3 bases and J by 4 bases, with 18 bases left in between. Germline assignment: CDR1 GTSNPN and CDR2 SVGIG (reference sequence). As DNA, the CDR3 is TGTGCCTGGAGCCGCGAGGAAAGGGGAATTAATGAAAAACTGTTTTTT. This encodes CAWSREERGINEKLFF.

This chain joins TRBV9 and TRBJ1-1; a possible D gene is TRBD1 (5 bases). Trimming took 0 bases from V and 5 from J, leaving 11 bases between them. Germline V lookup: CDR1 SGDLS, CDR2 YYNGEE. This CDR3 comprises 14 residues. The CDR3 sequence: CASSVGPGRTEAFF. The CDR3 DNA reads as TGTGCCAGCAGCGTAGGTCCAGGGCGGACTGAAGCTTTCTTT.

The J gene is TRBJ2-1, the V gene TRBV2; D is unresolved. Germline V lookup: CDR1 SNHLY, CDR2 FYNNEI. The CDR3 has 14 residues. Trimming removed 3 bases at V and 4 bases at J, with 10 bases between. CDR3 amino acids: CASSDRQAYNEQFF. In nucleotides, the CDR3 is TGTGCCAGCAGTGACCGGCAGGCGTACAATGAGCAGTTCTTC.

The chain uses TRBV7-3 and TRBJ2-4; D remains ambiguous. The CDR3 length is 14 residues. V lost 5 bases and J 13 bases, leaving 21 bases between the germline ends. In germline, CDR1 is SGHTA, CDR2 FQGTGA. Written as DNA, the CDR3 is TGTGCCAGCAGCCCTTCTTCGACCTGGGCAGCACAGTACTTC. Protein sequence: CASSPSSTWAAQYF.

The chain combines TRBV7-9 with TRBJ1-3, with 7 nucleotides matching TRBD1. The CDR3 contains 18 residues. Germline CDR1 SEHNR, CDR2 FQNEAQ (reference sequence). V was clipped by 5 bases and J by 0 bases; unmatched bases: 13. The CDR3 region is CASSPSPGQIISGNTIYF. Written as DNA, the CDR3 is TGTGCCAGCAGCCCCAGCCCGGGACAGATCATCTCTGGAAACACCATATATTTT.

Note on this clone: A much larger clone lies a single base off, so this may be a read error. The chain has TRBV7-2 and TRBJ2-1, with 7 bases matching TRBD1. This CDR3 contains 13 residues. The germline V gene has CDR1 SGHTA and CDR2 FQGNSA. J gave up 10 bases and V 0 bases, and 3 bases lay outside the gene matches. The DNA for the CDR3 is TGTGCCAGCAGCTTAGCGAGGACAGGCGAGCAGTTCTTC. Its translation: CASSLARTGEQFF.

This chain links TRBV10-3 with TRBJ2-1, with 9 bases matching TRBD2. Trimming took 8 bases from V and 6 from J; bases not matched to a gene: 8. This CDR3 has 14 amino acids. Looked up from germline, CDR1 is ENHRY and CDR2 is SYGVKD. CDR3 region: CAILESGRSNEQFF. The DNA of the CDR3 is TGTGCCATCTTAGAGAGCGGGAGGTCCAATGAGCAGTTCTTC.

J is TRBJ1-4 and V is TRBV9; 7 nucleotides align to TRBD1. Looked up from germline, CDR1 is SGDLS and CDR2 is YYNGEE. V lost 4 bases to trimming and J lost 6 bases; unmatched junction nucleotides: 6. The CDR3 spans 14 residues. The CDR3 nucleotides read TGTGCCAGCAGCCCACAAACAGGGGATGAAAAACTGTTTTTT. It codes for CASSPQTGDEKLFF.

The chain carries TRBV18 and TRBJ1-4, with D hard to call. The CDR3 length is 13 residues. Germline lookup yields CDR1 KGHSH and CDR2 LQKENI. Deletions cut 6 bases from V and 8 bases from J, with 13 bases between. As DNA, the CDR3 is TGTGCCAGCTCCCTGAAGGAGAGGGAAAAACTGTTTTTT. This sequence encodes CASSLKEREKLFF.